This record covers a single TCR beta chain. Data came from immunoSEQ multiplex PCR; TCRdb stores just in-frame clones and leaves some out. The sample includes some 100,000 clones, more than 85% seen only once; the top ten take around 3.1%. The data belong to a study of T cell changes during pregnancy in multiple sclerosis. The sample in question was peripheral blood, obtained in the second trimester of pregnancy. This TCR was recovered from a female donor with multiple sclerosis, enrolled in a pregnancy study.

CDR3 in amino acids: CASSYSLGYEQYF. CDR3 DNA sequence: TGTGCCAGCAGTTACTCGCTCGGTTACGAGCAGTACTTC. This chain links TRBV6-6 with TRBJ2-7; no reliable D call. The germline gives CDR1 MNHNY, CDR2 SVGAGI (reference sequence). The CDR3 is 13 residues long. V was trimmed by 0 bases and J by 4 bases, leaving 7 bases between them.